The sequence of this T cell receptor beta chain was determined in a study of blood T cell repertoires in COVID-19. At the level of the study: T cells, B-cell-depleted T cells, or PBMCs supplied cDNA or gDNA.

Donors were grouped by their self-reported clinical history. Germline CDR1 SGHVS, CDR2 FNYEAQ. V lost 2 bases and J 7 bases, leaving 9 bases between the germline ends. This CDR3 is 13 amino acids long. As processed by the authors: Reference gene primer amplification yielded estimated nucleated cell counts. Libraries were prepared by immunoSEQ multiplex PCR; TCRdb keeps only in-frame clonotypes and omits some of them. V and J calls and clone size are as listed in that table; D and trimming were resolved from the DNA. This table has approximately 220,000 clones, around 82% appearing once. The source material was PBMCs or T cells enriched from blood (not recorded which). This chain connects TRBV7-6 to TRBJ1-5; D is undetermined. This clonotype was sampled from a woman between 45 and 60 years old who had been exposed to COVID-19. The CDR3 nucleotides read TGTGCCAGCAGCTTATATCTCGGGCAGCCCCAGCATTTT. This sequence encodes CASSLYLGQPQHF.